This record looks at one TCR beta chain sequence and its context. Its antigen is still unknown. This specimen comes from a study of shared clonotypes between healthy human individuals. About the research overall: Each donor's CD4 naive and CD4 memory cells filled three plates apiece, CD8 naive two, and CD8 memory one. Broader study findings: Naive subsets typically showed greater estimated richness than memory subsets.

The authors ran the assay at deep level. Method: immunoSEQ multiplex PCR; TCRdb's copy keeps in-frame clones and lacks some. Of 660,000 or so clones in the sample, approximately 96% were seen once. CD45RO-negative, CCR7-positively selected cells formed the naive CD8 fraction, excluding terminally differentiated effector memory CD45RA+ cells. Participating donors were healthy, HIV-negative adults free of recent acute infections or vaccinations. Sequences were obtained from naive CD8+ T cells sorted from blood. The TCR originated in a young woman in good health.

The CDR3 protein is CASSPGQTNQPQHF. The DNA for the CDR3 is TGTGCCAGCAGTCCGGGACAGACAAATCAGCCCCAGCATTTT. The chain is built from TRBV2 and TRBJ1-5; TRBD1 agrees at 7 bases. This CDR3 contains 14 residues. V was pared by 5 bases and J by 4 bases, with 5 bases of the junction left unmatched. Germline lookup yields CDR1 SNHLY and CDR2 FYNNEI.